This T cell receptor beta chain was observed in a study of post-analysis software for immune sequencing data. In the case of this clonotype: Its target is unknown.

Included in the TCR beta cDNA libraries were unique molecular identifiers. TCRdb reanalysed the PCR reads using MiXCR and keeps one entry per CDR3 protein. The table shows a few hundred thousand distinct CDR3 sequences, with approximately 38% occurring only once. The CDR3 covers 12 residues. CDR1 is LNHDA and CDR2 is SQIVND in the germline V gene (reference sequence). The V and J ends lost 10 bases and 5 bases respectively, with 14 bases between them. Overall study results and limits: A handful of TRBV segments appeared more often in patients than in controls, and TRBV5-6, TRBV5-1 and TRBV20-1 were among these.

The genes are TRBV19 and TRBJ1-2, with D uncertain. The clonotype was recovered from a girl aged 5 to 17 with multiple sclerosis. The sample was blood. Here the CDR3 reads CATRTDLYGYTF. CDR3 bases: TGTGCCACCCGGACGGACCTATATGGCTACACCTTC.